This T cell receptor (beta chain) is from a study of control samples from healthy donors and cancer patients. Sequencing used immunoSEQ multiplex PCR; TCRdb keeps in-frame clones, though not all of them. The sample comprises approximately 94,000 clones, roughly 87% of which are singletons, and roughly 18% rests with the top ten. The sample consisted of blood. The TCR comes from a woman aged 45 to 65 in good health.

CDR3 coding DNA: TGTGCCAGCAGCTTAGTGTGGAGGACCGGGGAGCTGTTTTTT. Protein: CASSLVWRTGELFF. The chain is built from TRBV11-1 and TRBJ2-2; tentative D call: TRBD2 (5 bases). In germline, CDR1 is SGHAT, CDR2 FQDESV (reference sequence). This CDR3 contains 14 residues. The V end lost 1 base, the J end lost 5 bases, and 8 bases lay between the germline ends.